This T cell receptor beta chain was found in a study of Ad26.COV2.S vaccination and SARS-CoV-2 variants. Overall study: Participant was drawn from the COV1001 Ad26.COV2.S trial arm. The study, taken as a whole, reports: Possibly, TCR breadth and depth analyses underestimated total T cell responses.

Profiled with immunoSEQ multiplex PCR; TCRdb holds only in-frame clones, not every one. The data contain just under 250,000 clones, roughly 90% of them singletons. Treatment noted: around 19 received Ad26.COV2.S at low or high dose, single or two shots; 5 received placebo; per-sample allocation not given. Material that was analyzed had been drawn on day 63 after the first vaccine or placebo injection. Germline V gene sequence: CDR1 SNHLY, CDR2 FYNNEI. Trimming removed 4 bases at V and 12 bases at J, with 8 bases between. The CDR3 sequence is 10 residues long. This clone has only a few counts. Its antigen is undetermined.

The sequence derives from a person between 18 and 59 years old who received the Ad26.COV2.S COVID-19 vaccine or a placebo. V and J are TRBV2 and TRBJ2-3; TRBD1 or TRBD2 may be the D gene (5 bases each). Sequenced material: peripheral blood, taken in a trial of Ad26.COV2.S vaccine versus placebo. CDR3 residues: CASSVRDQYF. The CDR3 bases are TGTGCCAGCAGTGTCCGGGACCAGTATTTT.